This T cell receptor (beta chain) was sequenced in a study of OX40 agonist ivuxolimab in advanced cancers. Whole-study findings and limits: In general, CD8+ T cells held more expanded clones than CD4+ did, on average. Some nonresponders additionally presented with little normalized T-cell clonal expansion. Clonal expansion by week 6 occurred in CD4+ and CD8+ blood T cells (at 0.1 to 3.0 mg/kg).

Comments on this clone: The target antigen is unknown.

Looked up from germline, CDR1 is MNHNS and CDR2 is SASEGT. V dropped 2 bases and J dropped 6; count of bases not matched to a gene: 1. The CDR3 totals 14 residues. The data were produced by immunoSEQ multiplex PCR, yet TCRdb's version contains in-frame clones alone and is incomplete. The table has around 63,000 clones, more than 65% seen once. This sequence was found in an adult with an advanced solid tumor such as melanoma, head and neck, liver or kidney cancer. The chain recombines TRBV6-1 with TRBJ2-1, with 10 bases aligning to TRBD2. The sequenced sample was CD4+ or CD8+ T cells sorted from blood, obtained in a trial of the OX40 agonist ivuxolimab. The CDR3 bases are TGTGCCAGCAGTGAAACTAGCGGGATCAATGAGCAGTTCTTC. Encoded protein: CASSETSGINEQFF.